This TCR beta chain was sequenced for a study of cytomegalovirus exposure and HLA in healthy donors. Vbeta (60) and Jbeta (13) primers were used in the PCR. Some clones are missing from TCRdb's copy, which holds only in-frame ones; the method was immunoSEQ multiplex PCR. This table has about 160,000 clones, over 70% appearing once. The V gene lost 6 bases and the J gene lost 9 bases, with 12 bases spanning the gap. CDR3 length: 11 residues. Germline CDR1 and CDR2: DFQATT and SNEGSKA (reference sequence). Specimen: PBMCs. The gene calls are TRBV20-1 and TRBJ2-1; perhaps TRBD2 as D (6 bases). The clonotype was recovered from a young woman in good health and CMV-seronegative. In DNA form, the CDR3 reads TGCAGTGCCATGAAGGAGGGTGAGCAGTTCTTC. Translated: CSAMKEGEQFF.